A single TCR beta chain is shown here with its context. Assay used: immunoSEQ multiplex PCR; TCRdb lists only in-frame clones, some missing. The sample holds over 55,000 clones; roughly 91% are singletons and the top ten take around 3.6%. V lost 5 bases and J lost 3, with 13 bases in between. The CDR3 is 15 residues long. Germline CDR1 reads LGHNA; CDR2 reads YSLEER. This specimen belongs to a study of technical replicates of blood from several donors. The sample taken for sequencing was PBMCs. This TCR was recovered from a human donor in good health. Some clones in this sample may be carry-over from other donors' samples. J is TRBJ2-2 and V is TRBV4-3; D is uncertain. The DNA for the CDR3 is TGCGCCAGCAGCTCCCCTCGAGGATACACCGGGGAGCTGTTTTTT. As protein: CASSSPRGYTGELFF.